One sample yielded the 4 T cell receptor beta chains listed below, sequenced in a study of early stage breast cancer tumors. Only in-frame clones appear in the TCRdb table, and some are missing; sequencing was by immunoSEQ multiplex PCR. The sample lists 5,000 to 6,500 clones, 70% seen once, with roughly 15% in the top ten. Sequencing input: normal breast tissue next to the tumor. The source is a person in their sixties with breast cancer.

The gene calls are TRBV4-1 and TRBJ1-1; tentatively, D is TRBD1 (5 bases). CDR1 and CDR2 (germline): MGHRA, YSYEKL. V lost 7 bases and J lost 8, with 20 bases in between. This CDR3 region has 14 residues. CDR3 loop: CASTERGRDQEAFF. In DNA form, the CDR3 reads TGCGCCAGCACCGAACGGGGCCGAGACCAAGAAGCTTTCTTT.

This clone was counted once. The CDR3 loop reads CASRWTGDSYEQYF. The CDR3 DNA reads TGTGCCAGCAGATGGACAGGTGACTCCTACGAGCAGTACTTC. The chain is built from TRBV6-1 and TRBJ2-7; TRBD1 matches 7 bases. Germline CDR1 and CDR2: MNHNS and SASEGT. Trimming took 6 bases from V and 0 from J; bases not matched to a gene: 5. The CDR3 is made up of 14 amino acids.

The chain uses TRBV28 and TRBJ1-2; perhaps TRBD1 as D (6 bases). This CDR3 is built from 14 residues. Trimming stripped 5 bases from V and 1 base from J, with 11 bases between. The germline CDR1 and CDR2 sequences are MDHEN and SYDVKM. This chain's CDR3 is CASSIQGNNYGYTF. In DNA form, the CDR3 reads TGTGCCAGCAGTATTCAGGGGAATAACTATGGCTACACCTTC.

This chain connects TRBV6-1 to TRBJ2-7; D remains unclear. There are 11 residues in the CDR3. V dropped 0 bases and J dropped 3 bases, with 0 bases sitting between them. Germline V gene lookup returns CDR1 MNHNS and CDR2 SASEGT. As DNA, the CDR3 is TGTGCCAGCAGTGAAGCCTACGAGCAGTACTTC. It translates to CASSEAYEQYF.